The present T cell receptor beta chain was sequenced within a study of response to subunit inactivated influenza vaccine. Study conclusions and caveats: Seasonal influenza vaccination, on each occasion, was suggested by the authors to recruit few new T cells.

CDR1 is SGHNT and CDR2 is YENEEA in the germline V gene. CDR3 length: 12 residues. V lost 3 bases, J lost 6 bases, and 7 bases lay in between. This clonotype occurred many times. Its antigen remains unknown. TCRdb reprocessed the RT-PCR reads with MiXCR, giving one entry per CDR3 protein. Here the sample spans approximately 700,000 distinct CDR3 sequences, 15% to 19% being singletons. The TCR originated in a man aged 45-65 years who received an inactivated influenza vaccine. The specimen was PBMCs from blood, collected about 13 days after vaccination. This chain links TRBV11-3 with TRBJ2-3, with D perhaps assigned TRBD1 or TRBD2 (6 bases each). The CDR3 DNA is TGTGCCAGCAGCTTCGGGGGCGATACGCAGTATTTT. This translates into CASSFGGDTQYF.